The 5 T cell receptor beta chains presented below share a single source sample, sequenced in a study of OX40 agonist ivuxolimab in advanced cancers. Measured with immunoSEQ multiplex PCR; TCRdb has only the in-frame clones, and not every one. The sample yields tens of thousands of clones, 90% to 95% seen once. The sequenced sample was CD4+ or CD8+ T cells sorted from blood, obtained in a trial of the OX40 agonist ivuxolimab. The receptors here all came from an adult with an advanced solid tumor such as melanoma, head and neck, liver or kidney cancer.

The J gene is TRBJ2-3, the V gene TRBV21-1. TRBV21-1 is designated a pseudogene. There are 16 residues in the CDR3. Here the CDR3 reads CASSKETQLHTDTQYF. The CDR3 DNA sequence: TGTGCCAGCAGCAAGGAGACACAACTTCACACAGATACGCAGTATTTT.

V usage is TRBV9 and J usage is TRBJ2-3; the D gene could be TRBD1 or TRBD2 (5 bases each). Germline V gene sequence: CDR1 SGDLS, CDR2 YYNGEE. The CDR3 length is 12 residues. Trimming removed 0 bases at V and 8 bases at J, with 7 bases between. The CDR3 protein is CASSVGGGTQYF. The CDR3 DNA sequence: TGTGCCAGCAGCGTAGGTGGGGGTACGCAGTATTTT.

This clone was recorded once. CDR3 sequence (DNA): TGTGCCAGTAGTATTTCTTCGGCGGGCTACACCTTC. Protein: CASSISSAGYTF. This chain links TRBV19 with TRBJ1-2; D is ambiguous. The CDR3 covers 12 residues. Trimming took 3 bases from V and 8 from J, leaving 10 bases between them. CDR1 is LNHDA and CDR2 is SQIVND in the germline V gene (reference sequence).

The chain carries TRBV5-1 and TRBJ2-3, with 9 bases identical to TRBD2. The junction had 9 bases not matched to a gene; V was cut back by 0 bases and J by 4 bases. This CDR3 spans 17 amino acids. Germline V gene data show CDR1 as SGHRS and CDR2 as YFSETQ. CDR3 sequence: CASSLAGLAGAADTQYF. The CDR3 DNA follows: TGCGCCAGCAGCTTGGCCGGGTTAGCGGGAGCGGCAGATACGCAGTATTTT.

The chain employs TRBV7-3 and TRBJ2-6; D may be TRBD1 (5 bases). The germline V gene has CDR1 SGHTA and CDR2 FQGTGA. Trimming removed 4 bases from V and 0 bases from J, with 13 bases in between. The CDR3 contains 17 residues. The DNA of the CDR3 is TGTGCCAGCAGCTCGAGTATGGGGCGCTCTGGGGCCAACGTCCTGACTTTC. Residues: CASSSSMGRSGANVLTF.